One and the same sample provided the 5 T cell receptor beta chains below, sequenced in a study of T cell responses to AZD1222 COVID-19 vaccine. Clones were read by immunoSEQ multiplex PCR, and TCRdb kept only the in-frame ones, dropping some. Here the sample spans 200,000 or so clones, approximately 94% being singletons. The sequences come from peripheral blood, collected on day 0 of MenACWY control vaccination. These TCRs come from an adult in good health.

The genes are TRBV4-2 and TRBJ1-2; D remains unclear. The CDR3 is 15 residues long. CDR1 is LGHNA and CDR2 is YNFKEQ in the germline V gene. Between the trimmed V and J ends, which lost 1 base and 6 bases, there was a span of 15 bases. The CDR3 bases are TGTGCCAGCAGCCAAGGGGGTCGTCGGGGAGATGGCTACACCTTC. Amino acids: CASSQGGRRGDGYTF.

The genes are TRBV12-3 or TRBV12-4 and TRBJ1-1, with D hard to call. V shed 7 bases and J shed 8 bases, with 17 bases lying between them. This CDR3 has 13 amino acids. CDR3 sequence (DNA): TGTGCCAGCACCGAGACCCCGGTCGGAGAAGCTTTCTTT. Translated, it gives CASTETPVGEAFF.

V is TRBV10-1 and J is TRBJ1-1; D is perhaps TRBD1 (6 bases). This CDR3 spans 15 amino acids. Trimming took 2 bases from V and 1 from J, leaving 11 bases between them. CDR1 and CDR2 from the germline V gene are WNHNN and SYGVQD (reference sequence). Written as DNA, the CDR3 is TGCGCCAGCAGTGAGAGACGGGGGCGGAACACTGAAGCTTTCTTT. Its protein product is CASSERRGRNTEAFF.

Only one count was recorded for this clone. V and J are TRBV4-2 and TRBJ1-2; D ambiguous. The length of the CDR3 is 15 residues. V dropped 0 bases and J dropped 8 bases, with 16 bases sitting between them. CDR1 LGHNA and CDR2 YNFKEQ come from the germline V gene. The CDR3 sequence is CASSQDPDFLSGYTF. CDR3 DNA sequence: TGTGCCAGCAGCCAAGACCCAGACTTCCTATCCGGCTACACCTTC.

This clone was counted many times. V usage is TRBV7-9 and J usage is TRBJ2-1; possible D gene TRBD1, 5 bases. The CDR3 loop spans 14 amino acids. V lost 3 bases and J lost 6, with 12 bases in between. Germline V gives CDR1 SEHNR, CDR2 FQNEAQ (reference sequence). CDR3 region: CASSFQGRPNEQFF. The DNA of the CDR3 is TGTGCCAGCAGCTTTCAGGGTAGGCCCAATGAGCAGTTCTTC. Together with reference TRBV7-9 and TRBJ2-1, the CDR3 gives the full variable domain: DTGVSQNPRHKITKRGQNVTFRCDPISEHNRLYWYRQTLGQGPEFLTYFQNEAQLEKSRLLSDRFSAERPKGSFSTLEIQRTEQGDSAMYLCASSFQGRPNEQFFGPGTRLTVL.